This T cell receptor beta chain was sequenced during a study of T cells in localized non-small cell lung cancer. The CDR3 length is 15 residues. The V segment lost 5 bases and the J segment 4 bases; nucleotides outside the gene matches: 9. Germline V gene sequence: CDR1 MGHDK, CDR2 SYGVNS. Here immunoSEQ multiplex PCR was the method, and the copy in TCRdb shows in-frame clones only, minus some. The profile covers 40,000 to 55,000 clones, with around 80% appearing a single time and about 4.7% taken by the ten largest. Notes on this clone: Its cognate antigen is unknown.

General study findings and limits: Adjacent lung tissue had a median approximately 57 of the top 100 clones found in the tumor. Sequencing, confined to only one tumor region, leaves heterogeneity possible. Clonality peaked in uninvolved adjacent lung rather than tumor. The study linked higher blood T cell density to longer overall survival.

This sequence originates from a woman aged 40-69 years with stage II lung adenocarcinoma. The rearrangement links TRBV25-1 to TRBJ2-7, with 9 nucleotides matching TRBD1. The specimen comprised PBMCs, sampled before any cancer treatment. In nucleotides, the CDR3 is TGTGCCAGCAGTAAACAGGGGGCAGCGACTTACGAGCAGTACTTC. It codes for CASSKQGAATYEQYF.